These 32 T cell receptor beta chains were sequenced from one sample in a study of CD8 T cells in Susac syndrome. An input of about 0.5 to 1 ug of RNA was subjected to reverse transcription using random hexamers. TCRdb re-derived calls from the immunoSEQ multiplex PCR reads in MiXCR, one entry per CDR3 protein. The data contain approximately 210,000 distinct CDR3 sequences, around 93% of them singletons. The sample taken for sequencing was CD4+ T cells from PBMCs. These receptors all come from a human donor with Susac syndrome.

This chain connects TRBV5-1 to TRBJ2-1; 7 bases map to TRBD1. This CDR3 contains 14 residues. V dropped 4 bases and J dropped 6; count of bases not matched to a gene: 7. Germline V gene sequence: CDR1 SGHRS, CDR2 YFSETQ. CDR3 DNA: TGCGCCAGCAGCGGTGGACAGGCACCCAATGAGCAGTTCTTC. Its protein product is CASSGGQAPNEQFF.

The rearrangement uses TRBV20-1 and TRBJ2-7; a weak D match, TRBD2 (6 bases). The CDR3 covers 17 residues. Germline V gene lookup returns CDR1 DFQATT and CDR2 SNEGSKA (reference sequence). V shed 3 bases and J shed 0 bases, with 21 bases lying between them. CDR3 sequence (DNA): TGCAGTGCTAGTCGGACCTCAACGGGACTTCTCTCCTACGAGCAGTACTTC. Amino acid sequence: CSASRTSTGLLSYEQYF.

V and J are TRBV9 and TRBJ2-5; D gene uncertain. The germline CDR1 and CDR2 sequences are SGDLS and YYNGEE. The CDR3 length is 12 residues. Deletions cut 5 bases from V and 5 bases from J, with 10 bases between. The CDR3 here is CASSTIGETQYF. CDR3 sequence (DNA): TGTGCCAGCAGTACCATAGGGGAGACCCAGTACTTC.

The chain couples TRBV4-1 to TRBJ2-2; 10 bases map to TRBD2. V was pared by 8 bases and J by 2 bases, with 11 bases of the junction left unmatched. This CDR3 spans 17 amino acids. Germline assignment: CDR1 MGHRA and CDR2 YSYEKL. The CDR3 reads CASCPLAGTFNTGELFF. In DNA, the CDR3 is TGCGCCAGCTGTCCACTAGCGGGAACTTTTAACACCGGGGAGCTGTTTTTT.

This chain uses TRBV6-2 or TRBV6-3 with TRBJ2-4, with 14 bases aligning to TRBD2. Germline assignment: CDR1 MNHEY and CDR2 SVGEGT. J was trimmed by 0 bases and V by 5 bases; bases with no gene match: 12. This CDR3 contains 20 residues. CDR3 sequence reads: CASSDRGLAGDNRAKNIQYF. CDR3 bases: TGTGCCAGCAGTGACAGGGGACTAGCGGGGGACAACCGAGCCAAAAACATTCAGTACTTC.

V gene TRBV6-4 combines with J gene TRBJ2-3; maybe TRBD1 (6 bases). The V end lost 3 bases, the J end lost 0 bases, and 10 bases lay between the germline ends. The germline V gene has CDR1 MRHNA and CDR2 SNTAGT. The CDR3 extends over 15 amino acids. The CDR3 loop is CASSDFGQSTDTQYF. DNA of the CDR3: TGTGCCAGCAGTGATTTCGGACAGAGCACAGATACGCAGTATTTT.

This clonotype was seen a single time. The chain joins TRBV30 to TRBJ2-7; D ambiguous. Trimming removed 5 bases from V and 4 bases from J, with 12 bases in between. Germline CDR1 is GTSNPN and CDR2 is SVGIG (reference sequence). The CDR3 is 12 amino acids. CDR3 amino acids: CAWGVDGYEQYF. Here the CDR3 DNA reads TGTGCCTGGGGGGTTGACGGTTACGAGCAGTACTTC.

The CDR3 spells CASSFRAPNYGYTF. In nucleotides, the CDR3 is TGTGCCAGCAGCTTCCGTGCACCCAACTATGGCTACACCTTC. The chain couples TRBV5-6 to TRBJ1-2, with no clear D. This CDR3 spans 14 amino acids. The V end lost 2 bases, the J end lost 2 bases, and 10 bases lay between the germline ends. Germline loops: CDR1 SGHDT, CDR2 YYEEEE.

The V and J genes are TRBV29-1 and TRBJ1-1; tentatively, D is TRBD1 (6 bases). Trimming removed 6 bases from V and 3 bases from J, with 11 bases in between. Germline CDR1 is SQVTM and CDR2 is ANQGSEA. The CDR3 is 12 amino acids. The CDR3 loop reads CSVEQGDTEAFF. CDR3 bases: TGCAGCGTCGAACAGGGTGACACTGAAGCTTTCTTT.

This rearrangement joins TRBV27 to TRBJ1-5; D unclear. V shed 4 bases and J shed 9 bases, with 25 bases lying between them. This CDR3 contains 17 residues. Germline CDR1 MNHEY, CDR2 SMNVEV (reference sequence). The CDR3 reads CASSSLTLGGPHGPQHF. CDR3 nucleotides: TGTGCCAGCAGTTCCCTCACGTTGGGCGGGCCTCACGGGCCCCAGCATTTT.

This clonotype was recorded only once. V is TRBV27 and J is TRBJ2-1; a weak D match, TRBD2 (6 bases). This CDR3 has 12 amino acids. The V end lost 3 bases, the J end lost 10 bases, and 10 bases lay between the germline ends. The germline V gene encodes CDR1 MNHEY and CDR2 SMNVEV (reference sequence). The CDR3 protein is CASSLVGGEQFF. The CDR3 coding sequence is TGTGCCAGCAGTTTGGTTGGGGGGGAGCAGTTCTTC.

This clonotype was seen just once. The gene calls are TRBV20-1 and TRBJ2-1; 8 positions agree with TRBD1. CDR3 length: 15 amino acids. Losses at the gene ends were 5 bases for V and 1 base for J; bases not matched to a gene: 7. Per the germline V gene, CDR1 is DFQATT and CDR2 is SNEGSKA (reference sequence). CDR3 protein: CSAFRTGNSYNEQFF. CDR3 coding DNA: TGCAGTGCTTTCAGGACAGGGAATTCCTACAATGAGCAGTTCTTC.

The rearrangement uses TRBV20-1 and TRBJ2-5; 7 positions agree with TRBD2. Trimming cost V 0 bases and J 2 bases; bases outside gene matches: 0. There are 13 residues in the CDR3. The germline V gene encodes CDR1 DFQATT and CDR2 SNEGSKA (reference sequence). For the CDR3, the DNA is TGCAGTGCTAGAGAGGGGGGGCAAGAGACCCAGTACTTC. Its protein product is CSAREGGQETQYF.

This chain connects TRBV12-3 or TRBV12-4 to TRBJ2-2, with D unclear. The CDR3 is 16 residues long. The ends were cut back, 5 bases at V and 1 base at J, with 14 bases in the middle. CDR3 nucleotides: TGTGCCAGCAGTGGCTCCTTAGGACGGAACACCGGGGAGCTGTTTTTT. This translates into CASSGSLGRNTGELFF.

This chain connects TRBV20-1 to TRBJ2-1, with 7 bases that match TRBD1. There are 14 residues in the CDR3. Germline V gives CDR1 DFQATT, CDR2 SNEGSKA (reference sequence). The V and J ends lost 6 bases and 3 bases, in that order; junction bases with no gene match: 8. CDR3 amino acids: CSAMTGMYYNEQFF. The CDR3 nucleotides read TGCAGTGCCATGACAGGGATGTACTACAATGAGCAGTTCTTC.

The CDR3 loop is CASSYPKRGGRQETQYF. The DNA for the CDR3 is TGTGCCAGCAGTTACCCAAAGCGGGGGGGCCGCCAAGAGACCCAGTACTTC. The V and J genes are TRBV6-5 and TRBJ2-5; TRBD2 matches at 10 bases. Trimming took 2 bases from V and 1 from J; bases not matched to a gene: 7. The CDR3 runs to 17 residues. The germline CDR1 and CDR2 sequences are MNHEY and SVGAGI.

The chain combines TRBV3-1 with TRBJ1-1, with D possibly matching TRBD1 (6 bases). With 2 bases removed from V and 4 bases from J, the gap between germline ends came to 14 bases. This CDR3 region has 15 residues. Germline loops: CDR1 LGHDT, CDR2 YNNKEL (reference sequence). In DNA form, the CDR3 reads TGTGCCAGCAGCCAACCACGGACAGTGAGCACTGAAGCTTTCTTT. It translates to CASSQPRTVSTEAFF.

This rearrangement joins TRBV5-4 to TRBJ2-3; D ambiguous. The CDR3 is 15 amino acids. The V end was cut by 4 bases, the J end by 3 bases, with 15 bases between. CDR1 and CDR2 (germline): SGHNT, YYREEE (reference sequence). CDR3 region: CASSSGRRGTDTQYF. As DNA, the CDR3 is TGTGCCAGCAGCAGTGGACGGCGTGGTACAGATACGCAGTATTTT.

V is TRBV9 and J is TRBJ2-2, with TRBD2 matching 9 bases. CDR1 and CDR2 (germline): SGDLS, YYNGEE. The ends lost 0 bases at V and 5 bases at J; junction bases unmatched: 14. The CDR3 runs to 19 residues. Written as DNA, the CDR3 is TGTGCCAGCAGCGTAGTAAGCGGGGGGCCTCTACTTAGAACCGGGGAGCTGTTTTTT. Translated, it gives CASSVVSGGPLLRTGELFF. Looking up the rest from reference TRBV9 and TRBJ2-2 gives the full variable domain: DSGVTQTPKHLITATGQRVTLRCSPRSGDLSVYWYQQSLDQGLQFLIQYYNGEERAKGNILERFSAQQFPDLHSELNLSSLELGDSALYFCASSVVSGGPLLRTGELFFGEGSRLTVL.

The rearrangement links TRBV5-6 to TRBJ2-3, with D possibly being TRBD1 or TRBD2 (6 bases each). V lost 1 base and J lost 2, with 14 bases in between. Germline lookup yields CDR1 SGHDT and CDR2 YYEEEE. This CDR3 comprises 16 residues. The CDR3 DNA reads TGTGCCAGCAGCTTGATGGCTAGGGGGGACACAGATACGCAGTATTTT. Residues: CASSLMARGDTDTQYF.

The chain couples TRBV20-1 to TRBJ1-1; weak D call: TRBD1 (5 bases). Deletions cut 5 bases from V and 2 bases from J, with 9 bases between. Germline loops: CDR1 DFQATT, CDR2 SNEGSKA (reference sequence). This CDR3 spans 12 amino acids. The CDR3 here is CSAQGFNTEAFF. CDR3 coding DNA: TGCAGTGCTCAGGGATTTAACACTGAAGCTTTCTTT.

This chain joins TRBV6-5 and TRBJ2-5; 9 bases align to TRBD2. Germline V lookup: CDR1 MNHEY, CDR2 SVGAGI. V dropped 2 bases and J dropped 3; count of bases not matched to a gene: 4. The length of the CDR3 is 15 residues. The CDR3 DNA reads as TGTGCCAGCAGTTACGTACTAGCGGGTAAAGAGACCCAGTACTTC. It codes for CASSYVLAGKETQYF.

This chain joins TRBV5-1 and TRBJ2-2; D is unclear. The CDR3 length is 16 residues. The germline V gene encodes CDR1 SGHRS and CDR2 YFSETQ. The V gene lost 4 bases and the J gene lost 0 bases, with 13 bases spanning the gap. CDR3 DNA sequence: TGCGCCAGCAGCCCCTTCTGGTCGACGAACACCGGGGAGCTGTTTTTT. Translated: CASSPFWSTNTGELFF.

The DNA for the CDR3 is TGTGCCAGCAGCCCCCGTCCCGGGGGGGGCGACACAGATACGCAGTATTTT. Residues: CASSPRPGGGDTDTQYF. The chain combines TRBV3-1 with TRBJ2-3, with 8 bases fitting TRBD2. CDR1 is LGHDT, CDR2 YNNKEL, per germline (reference sequence). The CDR3 is 17 residues long. V gave up 4 bases and J gave up 2 bases; unmatched junction bases: 11.

CDR3 amino acids: CAWRAGTTGELFF. CDR3 nucleotide sequence: TGTGCCTGGAGAGCCGGGACCACCGGGGAGCTGTTTTTT. The chain recombines TRBV30 with TRBJ2-2; D is possibly TRBD1 or TRBD2 (5 bases each). This CDR3 is built from 13 residues. CDR1 and CDR2 (germline): GTSNPN, SVGIG (reference sequence). Trimming took off 3 bases at V and 4 bases at J, with 9 bases between the two ends.

CDR3 sequence (DNA): TGCAGTGCTAGAGCTCATGGCGGGGGGGCGTTCTACAATGAGCAGTTCTTC. Protein product: CSARAHGGGAFYNEQFF. J is TRBJ2-1 and V is TRBV20-1, with 9 bases fitting TRBD2. The junction had 10 bases not matched to a gene; V was cut back by 1 base and J by 3 bases. Germline V lookup: CDR1 DFQATT, CDR2 SNEGSKA (reference sequence). The CDR3 is 17 amino acids.

In DNA, the CDR3 is TGTGCCAGCTCACCCGAGAACACCGGGGAGCTGTTTTTT. This codes for CASSPENTGELFF. The chain recombines TRBV18 with TRBJ2-2; unclear D gene. The CDR3 runs 13 residues. V was clipped by 3 bases and J by 1 base, with 3 bases between them. Germline V gene data show CDR1 as KGHSH and CDR2 as LQKENI.

CDR3 DNA sequence: TGCAGCGTAGGGGCGGAGGGAAACACCGGGGAGCTGTTTTTT. It yields the protein CSVGAEGNTGELFF. The gene calls are TRBV29-1 and TRBJ2-2, with D perhaps matching TRBD2 (6 bases). V lost 6 bases to trimming and J lost 2 bases, with 13 bases between them. This CDR3 spans 14 amino acids. Germline V CDR1 and CDR2: SQVTM, ANQGSEA.

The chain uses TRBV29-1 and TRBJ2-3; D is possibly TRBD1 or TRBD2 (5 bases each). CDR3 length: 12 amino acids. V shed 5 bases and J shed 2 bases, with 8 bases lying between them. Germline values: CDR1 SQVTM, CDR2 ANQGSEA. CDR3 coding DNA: TGCAGCGTTCTTGGGACCACAGATACGCAGTATTTT. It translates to CSVLGTTDTQYF.

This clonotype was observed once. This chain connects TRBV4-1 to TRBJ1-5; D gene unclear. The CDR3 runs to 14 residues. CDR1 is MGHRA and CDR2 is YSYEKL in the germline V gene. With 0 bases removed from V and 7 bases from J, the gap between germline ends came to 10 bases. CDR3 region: CASSQDRGPQPQHF. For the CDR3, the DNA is TGCGCCAGCAGCCAAGATCGTGGTCCACAGCCCCAGCATTTT.

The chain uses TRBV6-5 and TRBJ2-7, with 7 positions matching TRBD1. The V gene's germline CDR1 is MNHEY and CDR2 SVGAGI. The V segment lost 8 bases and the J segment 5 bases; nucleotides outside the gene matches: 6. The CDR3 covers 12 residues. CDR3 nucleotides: TGTGCCAGCCGGGGACAGCCCCACGAGCAGTACTTC. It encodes CASRGQPHEQYF.

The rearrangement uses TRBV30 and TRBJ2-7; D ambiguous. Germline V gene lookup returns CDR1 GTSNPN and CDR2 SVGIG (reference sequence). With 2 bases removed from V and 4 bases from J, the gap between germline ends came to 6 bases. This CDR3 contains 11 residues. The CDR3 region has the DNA TGTGCCTGGAGTCTCTCGTACGAGCAGTACTTC. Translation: CAWSLSYEQYF.